This record covers a single T cell receptor (beta chain). What it binds is unknown. The data were taken from a study of T-cell reconstitution after alpha-beta-depleted transplantation in children. CDR1 is SGHTA and CDR2 is FQGNSA in the germline V gene. The CDR3 is made up of 15 amino acids. V lost 5 bases, J lost 5 bases, and 18 bases lay in between. Researchers prepared the TCRbeta library using unique molecular identifiers, the study reports. One entry per CDR3 protein, called by TCRdb with MiXCR from the PCR reads. The sample records a few hundred thousand distinct CDR3 sequences, 20% to 30% being singletons. Study results and caveats: About two months after transplant, alpha-beta T cells reportedly came from several hundred expanded graft clones. Some patients owed their high day-60 TCRbeta diversity to surviving recipient T cells and thymic progenitors. Fresh T-cell production supplied most of the T-cell counts and diversity seen one year after transplant.

This sequence originates from a boy in the first two years of life with Wiskott-Aldrich syndrome, due to receive a stem cell transplant. V usage is TRBV7-2 and J usage is TRBJ1-1, with D perhaps TRBD1 (6 bases). Sequencing used PBMCs, obtained before TCRalphabeta/CD19-depleted stem cell transplant. As DNA, the CDR3 is TGTGCCAGCAGCCTCCAGGGGTCGGGTTCGACTGAAGCTTTCTTT. Amino acid sequence: CASSLQGSGSTEAFF. Full variable domain (outside the CDR3, taken from reference TRBV7-2 and TRBJ1-1): GAGVSQSPSNKVTEKGKDVELRCDPISGHTALYWYRQSLGQGLEFLIYFQGNSAPDKSGLPSDRFSAERTGGSVSTLTIQRTQQEDSAVYLCASSLQGSGSTEAFFGQGTRLTVV.